This entry is about one T cell receptor beta chain. These data come from a study of shared T cell receptors in the human thymus. Using immunoSEQ multiplex PCR, the repertoire was profiled, and TCRdb retains in-frame clones only, with some absent. Of more than 550,000 clones in the sample, 80% to 90% were seen once. The V gene end was trimmed by 0 bases and the J gene end by 4 bases; junction bases not matched to a gene: 5. Looked up from germline, CDR1 is SGDLS and CDR2 is YYNGEE. This CDR3 is built from 16 residues. These data also featured in a second study, about human thymus T cells. That study adds: Serving as donors were healthy Finnish infants, each of whom was having open corrective surgery for congenital heart defects. Thymic resections from corrective heart surgery supplied the tissue. The related literature has documented a marked overlap of thymic repertoires among unrelated individuals.

This TCR was sampled from a girl less than two years old with a congenital heart defect. The sequencing sample was made of thymocytes. The J gene is TRBJ2-1, the V gene TRBV9; TRBD2 agrees at 9 bases. The chain's CDR3 is CASSVVGAGGYNEQFF. The DNA of the CDR3 is TGTGCCAGCAGCGTAGTTGGAGCGGGGGGATACAATGAGCAGTTCTTC.